This is a list of T cell receptor beta chains from one sample in a study of PD-L1 blockade in urothelial cancer. Profiled with immunoSEQ multiplex PCR; TCRdb holds only in-frame clones, not every one. The repertoire holds tens of thousands of clones, approximately 80% seen once, with roughly 3.6% in the top ten. This sample comprised PBMCs, obtained around atezolizumab (anti-PD-L1) treatment. The receptor set was obtained from a man between 65 and 85 years old with urothelial cancer. Each CDR3 is given with its conserved first and last residue. D genes are given only for firm matches. Where a row states a size, it is once, few, many or the class of an expanded clone; other rows omit it.

clone_size j_call v_call d_call cdr3_nt cdr3_aa
- TRBJ2-2 TRBV5-1 - TGCGCCAGCAGCTTGACAGGGCCGGTAGACACCGGGGAGCTGTTTTTT CASSLTGPVDTGELFF
- TRBJ1-5 TRBV6-1 - TGTGCCAGCAGGGTGACAGAGAATCAGCCCCAGCATTTT CASRVTENQPQHF
- TRBJ2-2 TRBV18 TRBD1 TGTGCCAGCTCGTCGGACAGGGGGTCACCCACCGGGGAGCTGTTTTTT CASSSDRGSPTGELFF
- TRBJ2-2 TRBV28 - TGTGCCAGCAGGCCCGTTAGGGGTGGTAAGAACACCGGGGAGCTGTTTTTT CASRPVRGGKNTGELFF
once TRBJ1-2 TRBV5-1 TRBD1 TGCGCCAGCAGCTTGGAGGGACAGGGGGCATTTGGCTACACCTTC CASSLEGQGAFGYTF
- TRBJ2-7 TRBV4-2 - TGTGCCAGCAGCCAGACCGGAGGGAGCTCCTACGAGCAGTACTTC CASSQTGGSSYEQYF
once TRBJ2-2 TRBV7-3 TRBD1 TGTGCCAGCAGCTCTAGGACAGGGGGAGTGACCGGGGAGCTGTTTTTT CASSSRTGGVTGELFF
few TRBJ1-3 TRBV5-1 - TGCGCCAGCAGCTTGGACTCCTCTGGAAACACCATATATTTT CASSLDSSGNTIYF
- TRBJ2-3 TRBV11-1 - TGTGCCAGCAGCTTACTTGGCAGAAGCACAGATACGCAGTATTTT CASSLLGRSTDTQYF
- TRBJ1-4 TRBV25-1 - TGTGCCAGCAGTGAAGGAGGTTCTGGGTTTCATGAAAAACTGTTTTTT CASSEGGSGFHEKLFF
- TRBJ2-7 TRBV30 - TGTGCCTGGAGTGCGGACAGTTTCTACGAGCAGTACTTC CAWSADSFYEQYF
once TRBJ2-1 TRBV19 TRBD2 TGTGCCAGTAGTATGGGACTAGCGGGAGATGAGCAGTTCTTC CASSMGLAGDEQFF
- TRBJ1-3 TRBV4-3 TRBD1 TGCGCCAGCAGCCAGGGTGGGACAGTCTCTGGAAACACCATATATTTT CASSQGGTVSGNTIYF